The T cell receptor (beta chain) under discussion was sequenced for a study of blood T cell repertoires in COVID-19. Trimming at V came to 4 bases and at J to 2 bases, leaving 6 bases not matched to a gene. Germline CDR1 reads SGHNT; CDR2 reads YYREEE (reference sequence). The CDR3 totals 15 residues. Sequencing was performed with immunoSEQ multiplex PCR; in TCRdb, only in-frame clones are kept and a portion is missing. The sample lists about 220,000 clones; roughly 85% were seen once. This receptor was taken from a woman in her 70s with COVID-19, enrolled during active disease. The sample consisted of peripheral blood. The rearrangement joins TRBV5-4 to TRBJ1-1, with TRBD1 matching over 9 bases. Here the CDR3 reads CASSPEGQGNTEAFF. Here the CDR3 DNA reads TGTGCCAGCAGCCCCGAGGGACAGGGAAACACTGAAGCTTTCTTT.